The 17 T cell receptor beta chains listed next were all sequenced from one sample in a study of blood T cell repertoires in COVID-19. Profiled with immunoSEQ multiplex PCR; TCRdb holds only in-frame clones, not every one. In the table there are 150,000 to 200,000 clones, just under 90% of which are singletons. The sequenced material came from peripheral blood. The receptors were gathered from a woman between 18 and 29 years old who had recovered from COVID-19.

V usage is TRBV7-9 and J usage is TRBJ2-1; D may be TRBD1 (6 bases). The V gene's germline CDR1 is SEHNR and CDR2 FQNEAQ (reference sequence). The germline V and J ends were trimmed by 4 bases and 6 bases, with 16 bases remaining between them. The CDR3 has 15 amino acids. The CDR3 region has the DNA TGTGCCAGCAGCTCTGGGGGCCAACGGGCCAATGAGCAGTTCTTC. Translated: CASSSGGQRANEQFF.

J is TRBJ2-7 and V is TRBV5-6; 7 bases are shared with TRBD2. The ends lost 0 bases at V and 3 bases at J; junction bases unmatched: 0. Germline V gives CDR1 SGHDT, CDR2 YYEEEE. This CDR3 comprises 13 residues. The CDR3 sequence is CASSLGDYYEQYF. The CDR3 nucleotides are TGTGCCAGCAGCTTGGGGGACTACTACGAGCAGTACTTC.

Only one count was recorded for this clone. This chain uses TRBV4-1 with TRBJ2-5; 14 positions agree with TRBD2. Per the germline V gene, CDR1 is MGHRA and CDR2 is YSYEKL. V lost 4 bases, J lost 2 bases, and 12 bases stayed unmatched. CDR3 length: 19 amino acids. For the CDR3, the DNA is TGCGCCAGCAGCCCCCAGGGACTAGCGGGGGTCCCGTGGCAAGAGACCCAGTACTTC. Protein: CASSPQGLAGVPWQETQYF.

V usage is TRBV6-5 and J usage is TRBJ2-5, with D perhaps TRBD2 (6 bases). V was cut by 5 bases and J by 1 base, with 8 bases left in between. From germline, CDR1 is MNHEY and CDR2 SVGAGI. The CDR3 is 13 amino acids. The CDR3 nucleotides are TGTGCCAGCAGTAGGACTATCCAAGAGACCCAGTACTTC. Its protein product is CASSRTIQETQYF.

The V call is TRBV13, the J call TRBJ2-1; D not certain. Looked up from germline, CDR1 is PRHDT and CDR2 is FYEKMQ (reference sequence). This CDR3 has 15 residues. V dropped 1 base and J dropped 0 bases, with 7 bases sitting between them. For the CDR3, the DNA is TGTGCCAGCAGCTTAGTTTACAGCTCCTACAATGAGCAGTTCTTC. This gives the protein CASSLVYSSYNEQFF.

The chain links TRBV5-8 to TRBJ1-6; D remains unclear. V lost 0 bases to trimming and J lost 0 bases, with 4 bases between them. This CDR3 contains 15 residues. Looked up from germline, CDR1 is SGHTS and CDR2 is YDEGEE. The CDR3 region is CASSLESSYNSPLHF. The DNA for the CDR3 is TGTGCCAGCAGCTTGGAGAGCTCCTATAATTCACCCCTCCACTTT.

The chain employs TRBV7-2 and TRBJ2-5, with D maybe TRBD2 (5 bases). The CDR3 extends over 14 amino acids. Germline CDR1 and CDR2: SGHTA and FQGNSA. Trimming removed 2 bases from V and 1 base from J, with 8 bases in between. This CDR3 is CASSLTGIQETQYF. As DNA, the CDR3 is TGTGCCAGCAGCTTAACGGGGATCCAAGAGACCCAGTACTTC.

The chain employs TRBV10-3 and TRBJ1-4; D gene unclear. Germline CDR1 ENHRY, CDR2 SYGVKD. The CDR3 covers 14 residues. Trimming cost V 7 bases and J 0 bases, with 9 bases left between them. Written as DNA, the CDR3 is TGTGCCATCACTCAAACTGCAACTAATGAAAAACTGTTTTTT. It yields the protein CAITQTATNEKLFF.

The V call is TRBV15, the J call TRBJ2-6; D ambiguous. From germline, CDR1 is LNHNV and CDR2 YYDKDF (reference sequence). The CDR3 totals 16 residues. V was shortened by 4 bases and J by 0 bases, with 10 bases between the two germline ends. The chain's CDR3 is CATSKTSLSGANVLTF. CDR3 nucleotides: TGTGCCACCAGCAAGACATCGCTCTCTGGGGCCAACGTCCTGACTTTC.

The chain has TRBV18 and TRBJ2-7; TRBD1 matches at 7 bases. Per germline, CDR1 KGHSH and CDR2 LQKENI. The V gene end was trimmed by 4 bases and the J gene end by 7 bases; junction bases not matched to a gene: 7. There are 13 residues in the CDR3. CDR3 bases: TGTGCCAGCTCACTGGACAGGCCGGGGGAGCAGTACGTC. This codes for CASSLDRPGEQYV.

V usage is TRBV9 and J usage is TRBJ2-7, with 9 bases identical to TRBD1. Germline V lookup: CDR1 SGDLS, CDR2 YYNGEE. The CDR3 length is 15 residues. V shed 2 bases, J shed 5 bases, and the junction held 8 bases outside the gene matches. The CDR3 nucleotides are TGTGCCAGCAGCGTCGGGACAGGGACTCTCCACGAGCAGTACTTC. Encoded protein: CASSVGTGTLHEQYF.

V is TRBV11-1 and J is TRBJ2-1; D possibly corresponds to TRBD2 (5 bases). The V and J ends lost 5 bases and 0 bases respectively, with 11 bases between them. CDR3 size: 15 residues. The germline V gene has CDR1 SGHAT and CDR2 FQDESV (reference sequence). CDR3 DNA: TGTGCCAGCAGCGTTAGCGTTAGCTCCTACAATGAGCAGTTCTTC. Translation: CASSVSVSSYNEQFF.

The V and J genes are TRBV4-3 and TRBJ2-3; TRBD2 agrees at 11 bases. V gave up 2 bases and J gave up 3 bases; unmatched junction bases: 16. CDR3 length: 20 amino acids. The V gene's germline CDR1 is LGHNA and CDR2 YSLEER. The CDR3 sequence is CASSQTLAGVGIGLTDTQYF. DNA of the CDR3: TGCGCCAGCAGCCAAACACTAGCGGGAGTGGGTATAGGGTTAACAGATACGCAGTATTTT.

Comment on this clone: The germline gene is not matched at one end of the junction; a read error may be the cause. This chain uses TRBV7-7 with TRBJ2-5; a weak D match, TRBD1 (6 bases). CDR3 length: 15 amino acids. Germline CDR1 and CDR2: SSHAT and FNYEAQ (reference sequence). The CDR3 coding sequence is TGTGCTAGCAGCCCCCGGGACATAGGAATAGAGACCCAGTACTTC. This sequence encodes CASSPRDIGIETQYF. The full variable domain, with the rest looked up from reference TRBV7-7 and TRBJ2-5, is GAGVSQSPRYKVTKRGQDVTLRCDPISSHATLYWYQQALGQGPEFLTYFNYEAQPDKSGLPSDRFSAERPEGSISTLTIQRTEQRDSAMYRCASSPRDIGIETQYFGPGTRLLVL.

This chain links TRBV28 with TRBJ1-1; no clear D gene. The germline V gene encodes CDR1 MDHEN and CDR2 SYDVKM. CDR3 size: 13 residues. V was trimmed by 4 bases and J by 1 base, leaving 7 bases between them. The CDR3 reads CASSSYRNTEAFF. CDR3 DNA sequence: TGTGCCAGCAGTTCCTACAGGAACACTGAAGCTTTCTTT.

The J gene is TRBJ2-2, the V gene TRBV21-1; the listed D gene, TRBD1, was not tested against the DNA. TRBV21-1 constitutes a pseudogene. There are 18 residues in the CDR3. This chain's CDR3 is CASSPPDGDSNAYGELFF. The CDR3 bases are TGTGCCAGCAGCCCCCCTGATGGGGACAGTAATGCATACGGGGAGCTGTTTTTT.

The rearrangement links TRBV19 to TRBJ1-2; D ambiguous. The CDR3 spans 11 residues. Germline V gene lookup returns CDR1 LNHDA and CDR2 SQIVND (reference sequence). V was pared by 7 bases and J by 5 bases, with 8 bases between. The CDR3 DNA sequence: TGTGCCAGTACCGGAGGGTATGGCTACACCTTC. Translating it yields CASTGGYGYTF.